This TCR beta chain was retrieved from a study of cytomegalovirus exposure and HLA in healthy donors. With 6 bases clipped from V and 4 bases from J, the junction kept 5 bases outside the gene matches. Germline CDR1 LNHDA, CDR2 SQIVND (reference sequence). The CDR3 covers 14 residues. A remark on this clone: Its cognate antigen is unknown.

Study observations and caveats: CMV antigen specificity of a few CMV-associated chains was confirmed in vitro. Productive rates of about 90% or about 30% were seen for most TCR beta V segments in an earlier analysis. Versus the approximately 700-donor mean, an Asian-associated ancestry cluster reportedly showed fewer N-insertions in a later analysis. Available immune exposure information was restricted to CMV serostatus only.

A multiplex PCR was run with 60 Vbeta primers and 13 Jbeta primers. The protocol was immunoSEQ multiplex PCR, while the TCRdb copy is restricted to in-frame clones and leaves out a portion. Of about 150,000 clones in the sample, 80% to 90% were seen once. Sequences were obtained from PBMCs. This receptor was identified in a woman between 18 and 29 years old in good health and CMV-seronegative. The chain carries TRBV19 and TRBJ2-1; 8 bases line up with TRBD2. The CDR3 sequence: CASRRAGEYNEQFF. The CDR3 DNA reads as TGTGCCAGTAGAAGAGCGGGGGAGTACAATGAGCAGTTCTTC.